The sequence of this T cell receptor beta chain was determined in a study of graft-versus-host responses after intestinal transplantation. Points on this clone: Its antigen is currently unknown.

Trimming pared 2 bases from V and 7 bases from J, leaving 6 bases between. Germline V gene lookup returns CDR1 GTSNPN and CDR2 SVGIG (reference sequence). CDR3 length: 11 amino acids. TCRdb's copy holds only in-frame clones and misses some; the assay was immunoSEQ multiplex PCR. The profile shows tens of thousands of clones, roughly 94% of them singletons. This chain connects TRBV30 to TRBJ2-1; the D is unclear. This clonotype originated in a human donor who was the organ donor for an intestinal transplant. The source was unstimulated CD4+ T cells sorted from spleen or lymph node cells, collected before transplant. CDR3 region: CAWSTGNEQFF. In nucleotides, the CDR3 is TGTGCCTGGAGTACGGGTAATGAGCAGTTCTTC.